This T cell receptor (beta chain) was identified in a study of response to subunit inactivated influenza vaccine. Each CDR3 protein gets one entry after TCRdb re-called the RT-PCR reads with MiXCR. The sample lists fewer than 250,000 distinct CDR3 sequences, 13% to 15% occurring once. The sequences come from CD8+ T cells sorted from PBMCs, collected approximately 5 days after vaccination. This clonotype originated in a man in his fifties who received an inactivated influenza vaccine.

The DNA for the CDR3 is TGTGCCAGCAGTCCTGGGACTAGCGGTTCTACGCAGTATTTT. Amino acids: CASSPGTSGSTQYF. The chain is built from TRBV27 and TRBJ2-3; 11 bases align to TRBD2. Trimming removed 5 bases from V and 8 bases from J; junction bases left unmatched: 6. Germline V gives CDR1 MNHEY, CDR2 SMNVEV (reference sequence). The CDR3 has 14 residues.